This TCR beta chain derives from a study of blood T cell repertoires in COVID-19. Study in general: The United States, Italy and Spain provided the acute and convalescent COVID-19 samples.

This CDR3 spans 14 amino acids. CDR1 and CDR2 (germline): MDHEN, SYDVKM. Trimming took 6 bases from V and 6 from J; bases not matched to a gene: 11. The table came from immunoSEQ multiplex PCR; TCRdb's copy has only in-frame clones and leaves some out. The top ten hold around 2.2% of the sample, which has 200,000 to 250,000 clones, roughly 88% seen once. This sequence was found in a woman aged 40 to 50 who had recovered from COVID-19. The sequenced sample was peripheral blood. This rearrangement joins TRBV28 to TRBJ2-7; 7 positions match TRBD1. CDR3 in DNA: TGTGCCAGCAGCTTACAGGGGACCCTCCTCGAGCAGTACTTC. Amino acids: CASSLQGTLLEQYF.